This TCR beta chain comes out of a study of T-cell memory formation after mild COVID-19. On the study more broadly: TCR clusters were largely donor specific.

Each CDR3 protein is one row after TCRdb ran MiXCR on the 5' RACE reads. The sample includes around 35,000 distinct CDR3 sequences, 7.7% of them seen just once. Germline CDR1 reads KGHDR; CDR2 reads SFDVKD. The V gene lost 9 bases and the J gene lost 7 bases, with 12 bases spanning the gap. CDR3 length: 12 residues. Source material: PBMCs or a T cell subset sorted from them (not recorded which). This chain connects TRBV24-1 to TRBJ2-1; tentatively, D is TRBD2 (5 bases). This TCR was recovered from a young man who had mild COVID-19 (a few samples of this study predate the infection). Cell type and time point are not known. The CDR3 coding sequence is TGTGCCACCGGAGGAACGCCGAATGAGCAGTTCTTC. Translation gives CATGGTPNEQFF.